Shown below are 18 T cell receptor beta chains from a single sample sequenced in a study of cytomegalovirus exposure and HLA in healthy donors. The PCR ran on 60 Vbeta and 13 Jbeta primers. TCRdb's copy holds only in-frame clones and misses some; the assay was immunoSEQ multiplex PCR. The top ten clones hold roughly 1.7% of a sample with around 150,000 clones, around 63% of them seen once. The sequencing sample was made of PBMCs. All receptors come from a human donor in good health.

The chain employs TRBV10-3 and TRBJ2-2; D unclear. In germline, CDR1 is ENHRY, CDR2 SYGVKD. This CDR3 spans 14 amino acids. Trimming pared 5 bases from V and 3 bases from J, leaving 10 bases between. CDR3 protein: CAISSSADTGELFF. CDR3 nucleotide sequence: TGTGCCATCAGTTCCAGCGCGGACACCGGGGAGCTGTTTTTT.

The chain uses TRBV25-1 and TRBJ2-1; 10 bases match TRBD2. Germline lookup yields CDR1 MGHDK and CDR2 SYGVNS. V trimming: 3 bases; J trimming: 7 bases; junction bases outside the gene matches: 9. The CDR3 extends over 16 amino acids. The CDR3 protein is CASSEWGTSARNEQFF. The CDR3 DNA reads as TGTGCCAGCAGTGAGTGGGGGACTAGCGCGCGGAATGAGCAGTTCTTC.

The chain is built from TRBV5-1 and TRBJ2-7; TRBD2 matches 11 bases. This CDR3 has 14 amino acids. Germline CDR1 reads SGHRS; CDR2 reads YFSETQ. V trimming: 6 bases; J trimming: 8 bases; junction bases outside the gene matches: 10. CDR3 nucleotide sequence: TGCGCCAGCACGTCCGGGACTAGCGGTCACCAGCAGTACTTC. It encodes CASTSGTSGHQQYF. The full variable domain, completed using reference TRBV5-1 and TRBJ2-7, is KAGVTQTPRYLIKTRGQQVTLSCSPISGHRSVSWYQQTPGQGLQFLFEYFSETQRNKGNFPGRFSGRQFSNSRSEMNVSTLELGDSALYLCASTSGTSGHQQYFGPGTRLTVT.

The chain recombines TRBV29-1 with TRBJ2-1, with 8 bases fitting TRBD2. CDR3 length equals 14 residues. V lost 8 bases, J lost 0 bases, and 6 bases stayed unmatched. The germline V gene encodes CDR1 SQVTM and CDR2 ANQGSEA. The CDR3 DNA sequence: TGCAGCAGTGCCGGGACTAGCTCCTACAATGAGCAGTTCTTC. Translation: CSSAGTSSYNEQFF.

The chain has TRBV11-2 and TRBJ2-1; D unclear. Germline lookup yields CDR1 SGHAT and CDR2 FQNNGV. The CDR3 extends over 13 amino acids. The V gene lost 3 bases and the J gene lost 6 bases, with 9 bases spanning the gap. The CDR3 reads CASSFSRTNEQFF. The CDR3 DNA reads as TGTGCCAGCAGCTTTAGCAGAACCAATGAGCAGTTCTTC. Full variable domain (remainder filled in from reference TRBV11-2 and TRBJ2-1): EAGVAQSPRYKIIEKRQSVAFWCNPISGHATLYWYQQILGQGPKLLIQFQNNGVVDDSQLPKDRFSAERLKGVDSTLKIQPAKLEDSAVYLCASSFSRTNEQFFGPGTRLTVL.

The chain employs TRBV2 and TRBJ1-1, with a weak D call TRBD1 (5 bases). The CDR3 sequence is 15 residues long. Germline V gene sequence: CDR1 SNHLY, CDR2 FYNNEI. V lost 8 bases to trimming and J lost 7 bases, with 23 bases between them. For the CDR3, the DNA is TGTGCCAGCCAAATAGGGGTAGAAACCCGTCGTGAAGCTTTCTTT. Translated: CASQIGVETRREAFF.

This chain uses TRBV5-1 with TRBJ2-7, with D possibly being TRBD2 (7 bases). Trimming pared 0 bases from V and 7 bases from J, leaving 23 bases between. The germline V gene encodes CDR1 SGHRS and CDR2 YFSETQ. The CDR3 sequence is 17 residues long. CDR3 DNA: TGCGCCAGCAGCTTGGAACCGGGGGCGGGAGTGGCGCGGGAGCAGTACTTC. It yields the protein CASSLEPGAGVAREQYF.

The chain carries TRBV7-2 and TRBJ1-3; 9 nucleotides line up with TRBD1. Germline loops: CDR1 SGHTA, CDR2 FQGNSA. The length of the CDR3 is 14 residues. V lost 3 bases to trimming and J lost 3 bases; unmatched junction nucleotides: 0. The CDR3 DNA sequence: TGTGCCAGCAGCTTGACAGGGGGTGGAAACACCATATATTTT. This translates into CASSLTGGGNTIYF.

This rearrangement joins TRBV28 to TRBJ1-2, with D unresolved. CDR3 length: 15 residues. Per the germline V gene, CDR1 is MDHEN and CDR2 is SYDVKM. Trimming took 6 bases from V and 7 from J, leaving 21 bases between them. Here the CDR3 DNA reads TGTGCCAGCAGGCCAACAGCAATTGACCAAGGTGGCTACACCTTC. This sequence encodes CASRPTAIDQGGYTF.

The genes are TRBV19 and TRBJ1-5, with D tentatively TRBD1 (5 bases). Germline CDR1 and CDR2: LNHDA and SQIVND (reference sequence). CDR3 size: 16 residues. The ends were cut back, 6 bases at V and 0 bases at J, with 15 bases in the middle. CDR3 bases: TGTGCCAGTAGGGGGTCGGGGGTCTTTAGCAATCAGCCCCAGCATTTT. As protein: CASRGSGVFSNQPQHF.

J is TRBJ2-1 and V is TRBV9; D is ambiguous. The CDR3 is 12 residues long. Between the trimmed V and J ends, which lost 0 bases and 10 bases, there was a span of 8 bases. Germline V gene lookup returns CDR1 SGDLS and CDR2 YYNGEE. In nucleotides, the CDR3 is TGTGCCAGCAGCGTAGGCGGCGTAGAGCAGTTCTTC. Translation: CASSVGGVEQFF.

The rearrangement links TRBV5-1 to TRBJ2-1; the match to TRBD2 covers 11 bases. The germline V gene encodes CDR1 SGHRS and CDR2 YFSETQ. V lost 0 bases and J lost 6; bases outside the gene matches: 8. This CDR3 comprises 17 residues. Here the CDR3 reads CASSLGILAGVANEQFF. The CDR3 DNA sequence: TGCGCCAGCAGCTTGGGCATACTAGCGGGAGTTGCCAATGAGCAGTTCTTC.

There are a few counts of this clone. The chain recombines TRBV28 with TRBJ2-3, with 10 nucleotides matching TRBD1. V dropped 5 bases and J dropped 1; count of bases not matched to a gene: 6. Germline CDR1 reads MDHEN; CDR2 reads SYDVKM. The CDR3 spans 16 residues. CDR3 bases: TGTGCCAGCAGTGCGGCCGGGACAGGGGGCACAGATACGCAGTATTTT. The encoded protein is CASSAAGTGGTDTQYF.

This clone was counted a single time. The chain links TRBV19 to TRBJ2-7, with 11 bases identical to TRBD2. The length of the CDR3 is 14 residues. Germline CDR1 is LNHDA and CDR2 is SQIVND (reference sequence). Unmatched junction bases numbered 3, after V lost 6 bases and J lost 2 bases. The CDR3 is CASSRLAGPYEQYF. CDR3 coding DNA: TGTGCCAGTAGCCGACTAGCGGGGCCCTACGAGCAGTACTTC.

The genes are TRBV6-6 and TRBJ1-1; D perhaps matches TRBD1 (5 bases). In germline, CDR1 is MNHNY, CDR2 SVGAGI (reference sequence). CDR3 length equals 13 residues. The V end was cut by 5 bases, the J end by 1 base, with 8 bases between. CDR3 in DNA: TGTGCCAGCAGTGGGGGGGGGAACACTGAAGCTTTCTTT. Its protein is CASSGGGNTEAFF.

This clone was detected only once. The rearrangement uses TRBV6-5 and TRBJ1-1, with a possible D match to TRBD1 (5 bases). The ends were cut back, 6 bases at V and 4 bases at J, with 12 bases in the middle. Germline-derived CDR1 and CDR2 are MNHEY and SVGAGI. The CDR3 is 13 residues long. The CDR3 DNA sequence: TGTGCCAGCAGCCCGGGCGGGGGCACTGAAGCTTTCTTT. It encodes CASSPGGGTEAFF.

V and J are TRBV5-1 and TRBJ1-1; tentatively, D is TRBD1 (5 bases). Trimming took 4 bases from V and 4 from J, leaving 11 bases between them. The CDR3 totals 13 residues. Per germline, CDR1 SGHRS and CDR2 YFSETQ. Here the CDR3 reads CASSPDNPTEAFF. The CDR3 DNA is TGCGCCAGCAGCCCGGACAACCCCACTGAAGCTTTCTTT. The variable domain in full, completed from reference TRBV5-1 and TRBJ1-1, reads KAGVTQTPRYLIKTRGQQVTLSCSPISGHRSVSWYQQTPGQGLQFLFEYFSETQRNKGNFPGRFSGRQFSNSRSEMNVSTLELGDSALYLCASSPDNPTEAFFGQGTRLTVV.

CDR3 region: CASSIAKSSYEQYF. CDR3 nucleotide sequence: TGTGCCAGTAGTATAGCGAAGAGCTCCTACGAGCAGTACTTC. V usage is TRBV19 and J usage is TRBJ2-7; D gene ambiguous. This CDR3 is built from 14 residues. V was cut by 1 base and J by 0 bases, with 7 bases left in between. Germline loops: CDR1 LNHDA, CDR2 SQIVND (reference sequence).